This entry is about one T cell receptor beta chain. Its antigen is unidentified. Through a sample-barcoded 5' primer and a J-beta primer mix, a second PCR was run for roughly 6 to 12 cycles. TCRdb reanalysed the 5' RACE reads using MiXCR and keeps one entry per CDR3 protein. The profile shows about 1,400,000 distinct CDR3 sequences, roughly 60% of them singletons. The record originates from a study of blood T cells in healthy people across ages. Findings and limits, study-wide: Older age coincided with a roughly linear decline in TCR beta diversity per million T cells. The study regarded diversity estimates from one million T cells as underestimates. Fewer expanded clones and more diversity marked long-lived versus aged donors.

CDR1 is SQVTM, CDR2 ANQGSEA, per germline. This CDR3 spans 11 amino acids. Trimming stripped 6 bases from V and 4 bases from J, with 9 bases between. The chain couples TRBV29-1 to TRBJ1-1; no definite D call. Sample: blood. The source is a man younger than 35 in good health. DNA of the CDR3: TGCAGCGTGACGGGGTTCACTGAAGCTTTCTTT. Translation: CSVTGFTEAFF.